The 19 T cell receptor beta chains reported below all come from one sample, sequenced in a study of cytomegalovirus exposure and HLA in healthy donors. Vbeta (60) and Jbeta (13) primers were used in the PCR. Assay used: immunoSEQ multiplex PCR; TCRdb lists only in-frame clones, some missing. The sample lists more than 75,000 clones, roughly 85% seen once, with 2% to 3% in the top ten. The sample taken for sequencing was PBMCs. The receptors come from a man aged 25 to 40 in good health and CMV-seronegative.

A few counts support this clone. This chain links TRBV4-3 with TRBJ1-4; D not resolved. The CDR3 is 15 amino acids. The V and J ends lost 0 bases and 1 base respectively, with 6 bases between them. The germline V gene has CDR1 LGHNA and CDR2 YSLEER. The CDR3 loop reads CASSQDRITNEKLFF. CDR3 coding DNA: TGCGCCAGCAGCCAAGACAGGATAACTAATGAAAAACTGTTTTTT.

This clone is a singleton in its sample. V gene TRBV28 combines with J gene TRBJ1-2; D uncertain. From germline, CDR1 is MDHEN and CDR2 SYDVKM. Trimming removed 7 bases at V and 7 bases at J, with 13 bases between. The CDR3 covers 12 residues. Here the CDR3 reads CASTAGVGGYTF. Written as DNA, the CDR3 is TGTGCCAGCACTGCCGGGGTCGGTGGCTACACCTTC.

J is TRBJ1-2 and V is TRBV5-6, with a tentative D call TRBD1 (6 bases). The CDR3 totals 15 residues. The germline CDR1 and CDR2 sequences are SGHDT and YYEEEE. Trimming shortened V by 2 bases and J by 4 bases, and 15 bases separated the two germline ends. The CDR3 bases are TGTGCCAGCAGCTTTGGAACAGGGTTAACCTATGGCTACACCTTC. Its translation: CASSFGTGLTYGYTF.

The CDR3 protein is CSVEEPKLGPGNTIYF. The CDR3 DNA reads as TGCAGCGTTGAAGAACCAAAATTGGGGCCGGGAAACACCATATATTTT. The V and J genes are TRBV29-1 and TRBJ1-3; possibly TRBD1 for D (5 bases). CDR1 SQVTM and CDR2 ANQGSEA come from the germline V gene. This CDR3 comprises 16 residues. The germline V and J ends were trimmed by 0 bases and 4 bases, with 16 bases remaining between them.

V is TRBV4-1 and J is TRBJ2-5; TRBD2 aligns across 8 bases. Unmatched junction bases numbered 2, after V lost 4 bases and J lost 1 base. Germline V gene lookup returns CDR1 MGHRA and CDR2 YSYEKL. The CDR3 is 14 amino acids. This CDR3 reads CASSPGRAQETQYF. CDR3 nucleotides: TGCGCCAGCAGCCCCGGGAGGGCCCAAGAGACCCAGTACTTC.

This sequence joins TRBV28 and TRBJ1-5; the D gene is possibly TRBD1 (6 bases). The CDR3 extends over 12 amino acids. The V end lost 7 bases, the J end lost 5 bases, and 9 bases lay between the germline ends. In germline, CDR1 is MDHEN, CDR2 SYDVKM. CDR3 nucleotide sequence: TGTGCCAGCAACGGGGGGCATCAGCCCCAGCATTTT. Translated: CASNGGHQPQHF.

This clone showed up just once. This rearrangement joins TRBV9 to TRBJ2-3, with 7 nucleotides matching TRBD2. This CDR3 has 15 amino acids. The V gene end was trimmed by 5 bases and the J gene end by 4 bases; junction bases not matched to a gene: 10. Germline V gives CDR1 SGDLS, CDR2 YYNGEE. The CDR3 region is CASSKASGASDTQYF. Written as DNA, the CDR3 is TGTGCCAGCAGTAAGGCCAGCGGGGCTTCAGATACGCAGTATTTT.

The chain employs TRBV27 and TRBJ1-1, with a possible D match to TRBD1 (6 bases). V gave up 6 bases and J gave up 1 base, with 12 bases separating them. CDR3 length equals 14 residues. The germline V gene has CDR1 MNHEY and CDR2 SMNVEV (reference sequence). CDR3 in DNA: TGTGCCAGCAGCTATACAGGGACGAACACTGAAGCTTTCTTT. The encoded protein is CASSYTGTNTEAFF.

The V call is TRBV7-2, the J call TRBJ2-7; 7 nucleotides line up with TRBD2. V trimming: 1 base; J trimming: 1 base; junction bases outside the gene matches: 10. The germline CDR1 and CDR2 sequences are SGHTA and FQGNSA. This CDR3 is built from 17 residues. The CDR3 region is CASSLGGLAARSYEQYF. The CDR3 DNA sequence: TGTGCCAGCAGCTTAGGAGGTCTAGCGGCGCGATCCTACGAGCAGTACTTC.

The chain is built from TRBV18 and TRBJ1-1, with 9 bases that match TRBD1. After removal of 5 bases from V and 5 bases from J, the junction contained 12 bases not matched to a gene. The CDR3 runs to 16 residues. CDR1 and CDR2 from the germline V gene are KGHSH and LQKENI. This CDR3 reads CASSTIQQGARTEAFF. The CDR3 DNA sequence: TGTGCCAGCTCAACCATTCAACAGGGGGCGAGGACTGAAGCTTTCTTT.

The sample holds a few counts of this clone. The V and J genes are TRBV4-1 and TRBJ1-4; 10 positions match TRBD1. Germline values: CDR1 MGHRA, CDR2 YSYEKL. V shed 5 bases and J 10 bases; nucleotides not matched to a gene: 22. This CDR3 has 19 amino acids. The CDR3 sequence is CASSEASGTGDPRKTKLFF. CDR3 coding DNA: TGCGCCAGCAGCGAAGCCTCCGGGACAGGGGATCCTCGAAAGACAAAACTGTTTTTT.

V is TRBV18 and J is TRBJ1-5; D gene uncertain. The CDR3 covers 16 residues. Germline CDR1 and CDR2: KGHSH and LQKENI. Trimming removed 3 bases at V and 0 bases at J, with 12 bases between. CDR3 sequence reads: CASSPDMLNSNQPQHF. The CDR3 DNA follows: TGTGCCAGCTCACCTGACATGCTTAATAGCAATCAGCCCCAGCATTTT.

The gene calls are TRBV11-3 and TRBJ2-7, with D unclear. CDR3 length: 11 residues. The V gene lost 8 bases and the J gene lost 0 bases, with 5 bases spanning the gap. Germline V lookup: CDR1 SGHNT, CDR2 YENEEA. In nucleotides, the CDR3 is TGTGCCAGCCCCGGCTCCTACGAGCAGTACTTC. Protein product: CASPGSYEQYF.

This clone was counted once. CDR3 bases: TGTGCCAGCAGCCGCCGGACAGGTTCCTATGGCTACACCTTC. This sequence encodes CASSRRTGSYGYTF. The chain employs TRBV5-6 and TRBJ1-2, with TRBD1 identical over 7 bases. The CDR3 contains 14 residues. Per the germline V gene, CDR1 is SGHDT and CDR2 is YYEEEE. J lost 4 bases, V lost 4 bases, and 7 bases had no gene match.

The genes are TRBV29-1 and TRBJ1-6, with 7 bases that match TRBD1. With 7 bases clipped from V and 7 bases from J, the junction kept 4 bases outside the gene matches. CDR3 length: 12 amino acids. Germline V gene lookup returns CDR1 SQVTM and CDR2 ANQGSEA. CDR3 sequence reads: CSARDRNSPLHF. CDR3 coding DNA: TGCAGCGCTAGGGACAGAAATTCACCCCTCCACTTT.

The chain is built from TRBV27 and TRBJ1-5; a possible D gene is TRBD1 (6 bases). This CDR3 region has 14 residues. The ends were cut back, 3 bases at V and 5 bases at J, with 11 bases in the middle. CDR1 is MNHEY, CDR2 SMNVEV, per germline (reference sequence). The CDR3 region is CASSFGAGDQPQHF. The CDR3 nucleotides are TGTGCCAGCAGTTTTGGGGCAGGGGATCAGCCCCAGCATTTT.

The chain couples TRBV7-9 to TRBJ2-4, with D possibly being TRBD2 (6 bases). V lost 1 base and J lost 3, with 10 bases in between. Germline values: CDR1 SEHNR, CDR2 FQNEAQ (reference sequence). The CDR3 loop spans 15 amino acids. The CDR3 is CASSLDRRGKNIQYF. The CDR3 bases are TGTGCCAGCAGCTTAGACAGGAGGGGCAAAAACATTCAGTACTTC.

Only one count was recorded for this clone. The V and J genes are TRBV7-9 and TRBJ2-5; tentatively, D is TRBD1 or TRBD2 (5 bases each). The J call may be mistaken, given a closer DNA end match to TRBJ2-7. CDR3 size: 14 residues. Germline lookup yields CDR1 SEHNR and CDR2 FQNEAQ (reference sequence). Here the CDR3 reads CASSSKGRDYEQYF. The DNA of the CDR3 is TGTGCCAGCAGCTCTAAGGGACGGGACTACGAGCAGTACTTC.

V gene TRBV6-5 combines with J gene TRBJ2-7, with a possible D match to TRBD1 (6 bases). In germline, CDR1 is MNHEY, CDR2 SVGAGI. V lost 5 bases and J lost 6, with 11 bases in between. CDR3 length: 12 residues. The chain's CDR3 is CASSNRVSEQYF. The CDR3 DNA reads TGTGCCAGCAGTAACAGGGTCTCCGAGCAGTACTTC.